Below, 18 T cell receptor beta chains from the same sample are listed, as sequenced in a study of cytomegalovirus exposure and HLA in healthy donors. PCR primers comprised 60 Vbeta and 13 Jbeta primers. Sequenced by immunoSEQ multiplex PCR; TCRdb stores in-frame clones only, minus some. The sample holds 95,000 to 150,000 clones, 65% to 80% seen once. Sequencing was done on a sample of PBMCs. The receptors derive from a man between 18 and 29 years old in good health and CMV-seropositive.

V usage is TRBV5-4 and J usage is TRBJ1-1; D is undetermined. This CDR3 has 15 residues. V lost 2 bases and J lost 5, with 16 bases in between. Germline CDR1 reads SGHNT; CDR2 reads YYREEE (reference sequence). CDR3 DNA: TGTGCCAGCAGCTTTAGGACTCTAATGGGGACTGAAGCTTTCTTT. Translated: CASSFRTLMGTEAFF.

The rearrangement uses TRBV25-1 and TRBJ2-7; D is ambiguous. Deletions cut 5 bases from V and 2 bases from J, with 19 bases between. CDR1 and CDR2 from the germline V gene are MGHDK and SYGVNS. The CDR3 extends over 16 amino acids. The CDR3 protein is CASSRKTHSLPYEQYF. In nucleotides, the CDR3 is TGTGCCAGCAGTCGAAAGACACATTCTCTCCCCTACGAGCAGTACTTC.

This chain connects TRBV7-9 to TRBJ1-2; D is unresolved. The germline V gene encodes CDR1 SEHNR and CDR2 FQNEAQ (reference sequence). The CDR3 totals 14 residues. Trimming took off 5 bases at V and 4 bases at J, with 14 bases between the two ends. CDR3 sequence: CASSREGHFYGYTF. DNA for the CDR3: TGTGCCAGCAGCCGCGAGGGTCACTTCTATGGCTACACCTTC.

This chain links TRBV5-1 with TRBJ1-1; D is uncertain. Germline V gives CDR1 SGHRS, CDR2 YFSETQ. There are 14 residues in the CDR3. The V and J ends lost 0 bases and 1 base respectively, with 7 bases between them. The CDR3, as DNA: TGCGCCAGCAGCTTGGGACTAACGAACACTGAAGCTTTCTTT. It yields the protein CASSLGLTNTEAFF.

V usage is TRBV7-9 and J usage is TRBJ2-3; tentatively, D is TRBD2 (5 bases). This CDR3 region has 15 residues. V was cut by 1 base and J by 2 bases, with 10 bases left in between. The V gene's germline CDR1 is SEHNR and CDR2 FQNEAQ (reference sequence). The CDR3 here is CASSLDGVITDTQYF. The CDR3, as DNA: TGTGCCAGCAGCTTAGACGGGGTAATCACAGATACGCAGTATTTT. The whole variable domain, remainder taken from reference TRBV7-9 and TRBJ2-3, is DTGVSQNPRHKITKRGQNVTFRCDPISEHNRLYWYRQTLGQGPEFLTYFQNEAQLEKSRLLSDRFSAERPKGSFSTLEIQRTEQGDSAMYLCASSLDGVITDTQYFGPGTRLTVL.

The chain combines TRBV5-1 with TRBJ2-7; 10 nucleotides line up with TRBD1. Germline V gene lookup returns CDR1 SGHRS and CDR2 YFSETQ. V shed 3 bases and J 6 bases; nucleotides not matched to a gene: 6. This CDR3 spans 14 amino acids. The CDR3 here is CASSSTGTGAEQYF. The CDR3 nucleotides are TGCGCCAGCAGCTCTACCGGGACAGGGGCCGAGCAGTACTTC.

This chain uses TRBV5-5 with TRBJ1-5, with D unclear. V was clipped by 4 bases and J by 2 bases, with 13 bases between them. CDR1 and CDR2 (germline): SGHKS, YYEKEE (reference sequence). CDR3 length: 15 residues. CDR3 loop: CASSVRAMGNQPQHF. In DNA form, the CDR3 reads TGTGCCAGCAGCGTTCGAGCAATGGGCAATCAGCCCCAGCATTTT.

V usage is TRBV5-5 and J usage is TRBJ1-1; D is unresolved. The V end lost 0 bases, the J end lost 7 bases, and 10 bases lay between the germline ends. The CDR3 length is 13 residues. CDR1 and CDR2 (germline): SGHKS, YYEKEE (reference sequence). The CDR3 protein is CASSLDPGLEAFF. In nucleotides, the CDR3 is TGTGCCAGCAGCTTGGATCCCGGACTTGAAGCTTTCTTT. Combining the CDR3 with reference TRBV5-5 and TRBJ1-1 gives the whole variable domain DAGVTQSPTHLIKTRGQQVTLRCSPISGHKSVSWYQQVLGQGPQFIFQYYEKEERGRGNFPDRFSARQFPNYSSELNVNALLLGDSALYLCASSLDPGLEAFFGQGTRLTVV.

This chain links TRBV6-5 with TRBJ1-4; D might be TRBD1 (6 bases). CDR1 MNHEY and CDR2 SVGAGI come from the germline V gene. The CDR3 has 16 amino acids. V was clipped by 0 bases and J by 7 bases, with 15 bases between them. DNA of the CDR3: TGTGCCAGCAGTTACTCGAGGGGGGAGGGTACTGAAAAACTGTTTTTT. Translation: CASSYSRGEGTEKLFF.

This clone was seen only a few times. The V and J genes are TRBV28 and TRBJ1-1; D gene ambiguous. Germline V gene data show CDR1 as MDHEN and CDR2 as SYDVKM. Trimming removed 4 bases at V and 2 bases at J, with 14 bases between. This CDR3 spans 15 amino acids. CDR3 coding DNA: TGTGCCAGCAGTTCCTCCTTGGGAGCCAACACTGAAGCTTTCTTT. Translating it yields CASSSSLGANTEAFF.

The chain links TRBV9 to TRBJ2-7, with 7 nucleotides matching TRBD1. V lost 0 bases, J lost 3 bases, and 9 bases stayed unmatched. The CDR3 is 16 residues long. The germline V gene has CDR1 SGDLS and CDR2 YYNGEE. CDR3 nucleotides: TGTGCCAGCAGCGTAGATTTGACAGGGAAACGCTACGAGCAGTACTTC. Its protein is CASSVDLTGKRYEQYF.

The J gene is TRBJ1-1, the V gene TRBV6-5; no firm D call. The V end was cut by 2 bases, the J end by 1 base, with 8 bases between. Germline CDR1 reads MNHEY; CDR2 reads SVGAGI. The CDR3 is 14 amino acids. The CDR3 nucleotides read TGTGCCAGCAGTTACGTTGAGGGGAACACTGAAGCTTTCTTT. Translating gives CASSYVEGNTEAFF.

The genes are TRBV6-1 and TRBJ2-1, with 8 nucleotides matching TRBD1. CDR1 and CDR2 from the germline V gene are MNHNS and SASEGT. With 4 bases clipped from V and 9 bases from J, the junction kept 14 bases outside the gene matches. The CDR3 extends over 16 amino acids. The CDR3 bases are TGTGCCAGCAGTGGAGGAGGACAGGGAAAGTGGGGTGAGCAGTTCTTC. This encodes CASSGGGQGKWGEQFF.

This clone was seen just once. The V and J genes are TRBV6-4 and TRBJ1-6, with 9 bases aligning to TRBD1. Germline CDR1 and CDR2: MRHNA and SNTAGT. V lost 1 base to trimming and J lost 9 bases; unmatched junction nucleotides: 13. This CDR3 has 18 amino acids. CDR3 bases: TGTGCCAGCAGTGACTTTCCGTACCGGGACAGGGTTGGTTCACCCCTCCACTTT. Amino acid sequence: CASSDFPYRDRVGSPLHF.

The genes are TRBV6-1 and TRBJ2-3; 9 positions agree with TRBD2. The CDR3 contains 15 residues. Trimming cost V 5 bases and J 3 bases; bases outside gene matches: 6. CDR1 is MNHNS, CDR2 SASEGT, per germline. CDR3: CASSNGAGGTDTQYF. CDR3 DNA: TGTGCCAGCAGTAATGGAGCGGGGGGAACAGATACGCAGTATTTT.

This clone has just one count. One junction end disagrees with the germline gene, perhaps due to a read error. The chain combines TRBV30 with TRBJ2-6, with D possibly being TRBD1 (5 bases). CDR3 length equals 14 residues. Germline V gene data show CDR1 as GTSNPN and CDR2 as SVGIG (reference sequence). CDR3 residues: CAWKASSGANGLTF. Written as DNA, the CDR3 is TGTGCCTGGAAGGCCAGCTCTGGGGCCAACGGCCTGACTTTC.

The rearrangement uses TRBV5-1 and TRBJ2-7; weak D call: TRBD1 (6 bases). There are 14 residues in the CDR3. Between the trimmed V and J ends, which lost 4 bases and 3 bases, there was a span of 14 bases. Per germline, CDR1 SGHRS and CDR2 YFSETQ. DNA of the CDR3: TGCGCCAGCAGCATAACAGGGTTCGGCTACGAGCAGTACTTC. Residues: CASSITGFGYEQYF.

V is TRBV11-3 and J is TRBJ1-1; the match to TRBD1 covers 10 bases. V gave up 5 bases and J gave up 3 bases; unmatched junction bases: 3. Germline CDR1 SGHNT, CDR2 YENEEA. The CDR3 loop spans 14 amino acids. CDR3 residues: CASSLGQGHTEAFF. DNA for the CDR3: TGTGCCAGCAGCCTGGGACAGGGGCACACTGAAGCTTTCTTT.